The next 30 T cell receptor beta chains were all read from a single sample in a study of OX40 agonist ivuxolimab in advanced cancers. Measured with immunoSEQ multiplex PCR; TCRdb has only the in-frame clones, and not every one. Among over 35,000 clones listed, less than 85% were seen once. The material sequenced was CD4+ or CD8+ T cells sorted from blood, taken in a trial of the OX40 agonist ivuxolimab. These receptors all come from an adult with an advanced solid tumor such as melanoma, head and neck, liver or kidney cancer.

The gene calls are TRBV29-1 and TRBJ2-7; D perhaps matches TRBD2 (6 bases). Trimming took 4 bases from V and 6 from J, leaving 10 bases between them. There are 11 residues in the CDR3. Germline values: CDR1 SQVTM, CDR2 ANQGSEA. The CDR3 nucleotides read TGCAGCGTTGTGGGGGGTGGCGAGCAGTACTTC. Its protein is CSVVGGGEQYF.

For the CDR3, the DNA is TGTGCCAGCAGCTCTAGGTACAATGAGCAGTTCTTC. Encoded protein: CASSSRYNEQFF. The V and J genes are TRBV11-3 and TRBJ2-1; D call uncertain. Trimming removed 4 bases from V and 4 bases from J, with 5 bases in between. The length of the CDR3 is 12 residues. Germline assignment: CDR1 SGHNT and CDR2 YENEEA.

The chain joins TRBV6-5 to TRBJ2-1; D is unclear. The CDR3 runs 13 residues. V lost 6 bases and J 10 bases, leaving 16 bases between the germline ends. CDR1 is MNHEY, CDR2 SVGAGI, per germline. CDR3 amino acids: CASSRTPSWEQFF. The CDR3 DNA reads TGTGCCAGCAGCCGGACCCCAAGCTGGGAGCAGTTCTTC.

The rearrangement joins TRBV9 to TRBJ1-5; D is possibly TRBD1 (5 bases). Germline V gives CDR1 SGDLS, CDR2 YYNGEE. The CDR3 length is 15 residues. Trimming removed 2 bases at V and 4 bases at J, with 13 bases between. Here the CDR3 reads CASSVTGRYNQPQHF. For the CDR3, the DNA is TGTGCCAGCAGCGTTACGGGACGGTATAATCAGCCCCAGCATTTT.

The V gene is TRBV2, the J gene TRBJ2-5; no definite D call. Trimming cost V 2 bases and J 11 bases, with 6 bases left between them. The CDR3 is 10 residues long. Germline CDR1 is SNHLY and CDR2 is FYNNEI. CDR3 sequence reads: CASSEKKQYF. The DNA for the CDR3 is TGTGCCAGCAGTGAAAAGAAGCAGTACTTC.

This rearrangement joins TRBV19 to TRBJ2-7; TRBD1 is a possible D gene (6 bases). The CDR3 covers 12 residues. The V gene's germline CDR1 is LNHDA and CDR2 SQIVND (reference sequence). V dropped 5 bases and J dropped 4 bases, with 9 bases sitting between them. The CDR3 bases are TGTGCCAGTAGTTCTACAGGGTACGAGCAGTACTTC. It yields the protein CASSSTGYEQYF.

This clone was seen a handful of times. The chain uses TRBV6-5 and TRBJ1-1; no clear D. This CDR3 is built from 12 residues. The V end lost 2 bases, the J end lost 10 bases, and 11 bases lay between the germline ends. CDR1 is MNHEY, CDR2 SVGAGI, per germline. CDR3 DNA: TGTGCCAGCAGTTACATGGGAAGGGCAGCTTTCTTT. This codes for CASSYMGRAAFF.

In its sample, this clone was seen a few times. This chain connects TRBV5-4 to TRBJ1-1; D gene uncertain. Looked up from germline, CDR1 is SGHNT and CDR2 is YYREEE (reference sequence). Trimming stripped 7 bases from V and 0 bases from J, with 10 bases between. This CDR3 spans 13 amino acids. The CDR3 DNA reads as TGTGCCAGCCTCAGAGACATGAACACTGAAGCTTTCTTT. Translation gives CASLRDMNTEAFF. The entire variable domain, with the rest obtained from reference TRBV5-4 and TRBJ1-1, is as follows: ETGVTQSPTHLIKTRGQQVTLRCSSQSGHNTVSWYQQALGQGPQFIFQYYREEENGRGNFPPRFSGLQFPNYSSELNVNALELDDSALYLCASLRDMNTEAFFGQGTRLTVV.

This clone was counted a single time. The chain couples TRBV5-4 to TRBJ2-1; D is undetermined. Germline V gene lookup returns CDR1 SGHNT and CDR2 YYREEE (reference sequence). The V end was cut by 4 bases, the J end by 5 bases, with 13 bases between. The CDR3 is 14 residues long. This CDR3 reads CASSDNRAHNEQFF. CDR3 DNA: TGTGCCAGCAGCGACAACCGGGCTCACAATGAGCAGTTCTTC.

The chain carries TRBV5-1 and TRBJ2-3, with TRBD1 matching over 9 bases. J lost 4 bases, V lost 2 bases, and 2 bases had no gene match. The CDR3 runs 14 residues. Germline lookup yields CDR1 SGHRS and CDR2 YFSETQ. The CDR3 DNA reads TGCGCCAGCAGCTTACAGGGGGCCCCAGATACGCAGTATTTT. It codes for CASSLQGAPDTQYF. Variable domain in full (rest from reference TRBV5-1 and TRBJ2-3): KAGVTQTPRYLIKTRGQQVTLSCSPISGHRSVSWYQQTPGQGLQFLFEYFSETQRNKGNFPGRFSGRQFSNSRSEMNVSTLELGDSALYLCASSLQGAPDTQYFGPGTRLTVL.

V usage is TRBV5-4 and J usage is TRBJ1-6; maybe TRBD1 (5 bases). CDR3 length: 15 residues. Germline CDR1 and CDR2: SGHNT and YYREEE (reference sequence). Trimming took 0 bases from V and 9 from J, leaving 13 bases between them. CDR3: CASSLGHRLPSPLHF. In DNA form, the CDR3 reads TGTGCCAGCAGCTTGGGGCACAGGCTCCCTTCACCCCTCCACTTT.

The rearrangement joins TRBV9 to TRBJ2-7; D gene uncertain. The CDR3 is made up of 14 amino acids. Trimming removed 0 bases from V and 2 bases from J, with 9 bases in between. CDR1 is SGDLS, CDR2 YYNGEE, per germline. CDR3 loop: CASSVGSSAYEQYF. In nucleotides, the CDR3 is TGTGCCAGCAGCGTAGGGTCAAGCGCCTACGAGCAGTACTTC.

DNA of the CDR3: TGCGCCAGCAGTCCCCTTGTGAGCTCCTACAATGAGCAGTTCTTC. Its translation is CASSPLVSSYNEQFF. V usage is TRBV4-3 and J usage is TRBJ2-1, with D unclear. CDR3 length: 15 amino acids. CDR1 and CDR2 (germline): LGHNA, YSLEER. Trimming removed 6 bases at V and 0 bases at J, with 12 bases between.

The CDR3 coding sequence is TGTGCCAGCAGCTTGCGGACGGCGACCATGATGACCCAGTACTTC. Protein product: CASSLRTATMMTQYF. The J gene is TRBJ2-5, the V gene TRBV5-6, with unresolved D. The germline V gene has CDR1 SGHDT and CDR2 YYEEEE. With 1 base removed from V and 7 bases from J, the gap between germline ends came to 17 bases. The CDR3 consists of 15 residues.

Here the CDR3 reads CAIRRVAGGGADTQYF. As DNA, the CDR3 is TGTGCCATCCGGAGGGTAGCGGGTGGAGGAGCAGATACGCAGTATTTT. The chain carries TRBV10-3 and TRBJ2-3; 7 nucleotides align to TRBD2. V lost 8 bases to trimming and J lost 4 bases; unmatched junction nucleotides: 15. CDR1 ENHRY and CDR2 SYGVKD come from the germline V gene. The CDR3 is 16 amino acids.

V is TRBV19 and J is TRBJ1-1, with D possibly matching TRBD1 (5 bases). This CDR3 comprises 13 residues. Germline V gene sequence: CDR1 LNHDA, CDR2 SQIVND (reference sequence). V was cut by 6 bases and J by 7 bases, with 15 bases left in between. CDR3 region: CASRTPPRGEAFF. CDR3 nucleotides: TGTGCCAGTAGGACACCCCCGAGGGGTGAAGCTTTCTTT.

The V and J genes are TRBV19 and TRBJ1-2, with D possibly matching TRBD1 (5 bases). The CDR3 is 13 residues long. V shed 4 bases and J shed 8 bases, with 14 bases lying between them. Germline values: CDR1 LNHDA, CDR2 SQIVND (reference sequence). The CDR3 DNA reads TGTGCCAGTAGTACGACAGCCCGACGGGGCTACACCTTC. This codes for CASSTTARRGYTF. The full variable domain, rest sourced from reference TRBV19 and TRBJ1-2, is DGGITQSPKYLFRKEGQNVTLSCEQNLNHDAMYWYRQDPGQGLRLIYYSQIVNDFQKGDIAEGYSVSREKKESFPLTVTSAQKNPTAFYLCASSTTARRGYTFGSGTRLTVV.

This sequence joins TRBV11-2 and TRBJ2-2; a weak D match, TRBD1 (6 bases). The CDR3 totals 13 residues. The V gene's germline CDR1 is SGHAT and CDR2 FQNNGV. Trimming shortened V by 3 bases and J by 4 bases, and 6 bases separated the two germline ends. The CDR3 sequence: CASSLTGTGELFF. CDR3 sequence (DNA): TGTGCCAGCAGCTTGACAGGCACCGGGGAGCTGTTTTTT.

J is TRBJ1-5 and V is TRBV19; 8 nucleotides line up with TRBD1. The CDR3 covers 15 residues. With V trimmed by 7 bases and J by 6 bases, 11 bases remained unmatched. Germline V gene sequence: CDR1 LNHDA, CDR2 SQIVND (reference sequence). The CDR3 DNA follows: TGTGCCAGTAAGACGTTTACAGGGGGTGGTCAGCCCCAGCATTTT. Its protein is CASKTFTGGGQPQHF.

V usage is TRBV11-3 and J usage is TRBJ2-7; D is uncertain. CDR1 and CDR2 from the germline V gene are SGHNT and YENEEA. With 1 base removed from V and 5 bases from J, the gap between germline ends came to 18 bases. This CDR3 region has 16 residues. The CDR3 nucleotides read TGTGCCAGCAGCTTAGGGTTCGGCGGTGGGGTCCACGAGCAGTACTTC. This codes for CASSLGFGGGVHEQYF.

The CDR3 loop is CASSLGRGIFGTEAFF. CDR3 sequence (DNA): TGTGCCAGCAGCTTGGGTCGAGGTATATTCGGCACTGAAGCTTTCTTT. The chain is built from TRBV5-4 and TRBJ1-1; D unresolved. V lost 0 bases to trimming and J lost 4 bases, with 16 bases between them. Germline lookup yields CDR1 SGHNT and CDR2 YYREEE (reference sequence). The CDR3 is 16 residues long.

The V and J genes are TRBV4-3 and TRBJ2-2, with a possible D match to TRBD2 (8 bases). There are 19 residues in the CDR3. Trimming left V 0 bases short and J 4 bases short, with 21 bases between. CDR1 LGHNA and CDR2 YSLEER come from the germline V gene. CDR3 amino acids: CASSQDRRGRLATTGELFF. The CDR3 nucleotides read TGCGCCAGCAGCCAAGATCGGAGGGGGCGACTAGCGACCACCGGGGAGCTGTTTTTT.

The chain recombines TRBV10-3 with TRBJ2-5, with 7 positions matching TRBD1. Unmatched junction bases numbered 14, after V lost 9 bases and J lost 4 bases. CDR1 is ENHRY, CDR2 SYGVKD, per germline. This CDR3 has 15 amino acids. The CDR3 DNA reads as TGTGCCATGAGGGCCGGCCAAGGGGGCGGAGAGACCCAGTACTTC. It translates to CAMRAGQGGGETQYF.

J is TRBJ1-1 and V is TRBV19, with D tentatively TRBD1 (5 bases). Germline V lookup: CDR1 LNHDA, CDR2 SQIVND (reference sequence). V dropped 6 bases and J dropped 0 bases, with 8 bases sitting between them. This CDR3 is 13 amino acids long. The CDR3 loop reads CASRMTVNTEAFF. CDR3 coding DNA: TGTGCCAGTAGGATGACAGTGAACACTGAAGCTTTCTTT.

The chain employs TRBV4-3 and TRBJ2-3, with no clear D. V lost 3 bases and J 4 bases, leaving 11 bases between the germline ends. This CDR3 has 14 residues. Germline values: CDR1 LGHNA, CDR2 YSLEER. Here the CDR3 reads CASSQTHSADTQYF. CDR3 DNA sequence: TGCGCCAGCAGCCAGACCCACTCGGCAGATACGCAGTATTTT.

This clone was observed a few times. The V and J genes are TRBV5-1 and TRBJ2-1; D possibly uses TRBD1 or TRBD2 (5 bases each). Trimming removed 8 bases from V and 5 bases from J, with 14 bases in between. Germline V gives CDR1 SGHRS, CDR2 YFSETQ. This CDR3 has 13 residues. The CDR3 spells CASGTHINNEQFF. The CDR3 DNA sequence: TGCGCCAGTGGGACGCACATCAACAATGAGCAGTTCTTC. The variable domain in full, with the rest retrieved from reference TRBV5-1 and TRBJ2-1, is KAGVTQTPRYLIKTRGQQVTLSCSPISGHRSVSWYQQTPGQGLQFLFEYFSETQRNKGNFPGRFSGRQFSNSRSEMNVSTLELGDSALYLCASGTHINNEQFFGPGTRLTVL.

In DNA, the CDR3 is TGCGCCAGCAGCCAAGGGTCTAGGGGCAACACTGAAGCTTTCTTT. Translated: CASSQGSRGNTEAFF. The chain combines TRBV4-3 with TRBJ1-1; tentatively, D is TRBD1 (5 bases). This CDR3 spans 15 amino acids. V lost 1 base and J lost 2, with 11 bases in between. The germline V gene encodes CDR1 LGHNA and CDR2 YSLEER.

This clone appeared a single time. The chain links TRBV16 to TRBJ2-7; D unclear. CDR1 and CDR2 from the germline V gene are KGHSY and FQNENV. Trimming removed 0 bases from V and 7 bases from J, with 13 bases in between. The CDR3 has 14 residues. Here the CDR3 DNA reads TGTGCCAGCAGCCAATCAAAGTTTTCGACAGAGCAGTACTTC. Protein: CASSQSKFSTEQYF.

This chain joins TRBV30 and TRBJ2-5; the match to TRBD1 covers 7 bases. The CDR3 covers 14 residues. CDR1 is GTSNPN, CDR2 SVGIG, per germline (reference sequence). After removal of 2 bases from V and 4 bases from J, the junction contained 7 bases not matched to a gene. CDR3 sequence: CAWSMWDSPETQYF. The CDR3, as DNA: TGTGCCTGGAGTATGTGGGACAGCCCAGAGACCCAGTACTTC.

This chain uses TRBV19 with TRBJ2-1; D is perhaps TRBD2 (5 bases). CDR3 size: 16 residues. Germline CDR1 LNHDA, CDR2 SQIVND (reference sequence). V was clipped by 7 bases and J by 1 base, with 17 bases between them. The CDR3 DNA reads TGTGCCAGTACCCAGAGGGCGGGTTCTTCCTACAATGAGCAGTTCTTC. Protein product: CASTQRAGSSYNEQFF.